This T cell receptor beta chain was obtained from a study of blood T cells in healthy people across ages. Then a second PCR, running roughly 7 to 11 cycles, was carried out with a sample-barcoded 5' primer and a J-beta primer mix. Each CDR3 protein is one row after TCRdb ran MiXCR on the 5' RACE reads. This table holds hundreds of thousands of distinct CDR3 sequences, approximately 50% found once. There are 15 residues in the CDR3. CDR1 and CDR2 (germline): SEHNR, FQNEAQ (reference sequence). Trimming at V came to 5 bases and at J to 6 bases, leaving 7 bases not matched to a gene. Regarding the study as a whole: What prevented conclusive comparison of naive and antigen-experienced cells was that PBMCs were unsorted. Among long-lived donors, naive CD4+ cells were more numerous and diversity higher than in aged donors. No one knew whether donors had CMV, which possibly confounded expanded clonotype changes.

Note on this clonotype: The antigen remains unidentified.

Peripheral blood from each donor was collected in a volume of approximately 9.5 milliliters. The sequence derives from a woman aged 55 to 70 in good health. The genes are TRBV7-9 and TRBJ1-6; 7 nucleotides match TRBD1. The sample was blood. The CDR3 here is CASSTRDSLNSPLHF. The CDR3 DNA sequence: TGTGCCAGCAGCACGCGGGACAGCCTTAATTCACCCCTCCACTTT.